This T cell receptor (beta chain) was identified in a study of blood T cells in healthy people across ages. Study-wide points: While age rose, TCR beta diversity per million T cells dropped in a roughly linear way.

For this clonotype: Its target is not known.

Per the germline V gene, CDR1 is LNHDA and CDR2 is SQIVND (reference sequence). Unmatched junction bases numbered 12, after V lost 1 base and J lost 5 bases. This CDR3 region has 18 residues. The second PCR ran about 7 to 12 cycles with a sample-barcoded 5' primer and J-beta primers. The study obtained at least 2.5 million CDR3-containing paired-end reads from every sample. TCRdb passed the 5' RACE reads through MiXCR, listing each CDR3 protein once. The sample yields over 600,000 distinct CDR3 sequences, around 50% seen once. Those donating, healthy Caucasian individuals from Russia, were aged about 6 to 100.

The chain is built from TRBV19 and TRBJ1-5; 9 nucleotides match TRBD1. This TCR was sampled from an elderly man in good health. The sequenced sample was blood. The CDR3, as DNA: TGTGCCAGTAGTATAGCCCGATGGCAGACAGGGGGGGATCAGCCCCAGCATTTT. Translated: CASSIARWQTGGDQPQHF.